The rows below give T cell receptor beta chains drawn from one sample of a study of human T cells and chemical hapten exposure. MiXCR, run by TCRdb on the RACE reads, gives a single entry per CDR3 protein. The sample consists of approximately 84,000 distinct CDR3 sequences, 7% to 9% of them appearing once. The specimen was whole blood. The receptors were sampled from a male donor in good health. Some clones in this sample may be carry-over from other donors' samples. Both conserved end residues are part of each CDR3. D genes are given only for firm matches. Only part of the rows carry a size: once, few, many, or a class if the clone is expanded.

j_call clone_size d_call v_call cdr3_aa cdr3_nt
TRBJ2-7 . . TRBV3-1 CASSQEIRRRIYEQYF TGTGCCAGCAGCCAAGAGATTAGACGCAGGATTTACGAGCAGTACTTC
TRBJ2-3 few TRBD2 TRBV6-1 CASSVAGGPPTDTQYF TGTGCCAGCAGTGTAGCGGGAGGGCCCCCCACAGATACGCAGTATTTT
TRBJ1-6 . . TRBV18 CASSTNAGGSGSYNSPLHF TGTGCCAGCTCAACAAACGCCGGGGGCTCGGGTTCCTATAATTCACCCCTCCACTTT
TRBJ2-7 many TRBD2 TRBV11-1 CASSPPTSGRYEQYF TGTGCCAGCAGCCCCCCGACTAGCGGGAGGTACGAGCAGTACTTC
TRBJ2-7 once . TRBV4-2 CVSSQDLGDNSYEQYF TGTGTCAGCAGCCAAGATCTAGGGGACAACTCCTACGAGCAGTACTTC
TRBJ2-1 few . TRBV18 CASSPEMADEQFF TGTGCCAGCTCACCGGAGATGGCCGATGAGCAGTTCTTC
TRBJ1-5 many . TRBV12-3/TRBV12-4 CASSPQTAGRGNQPQHF TGTGCCAGCAGTCCGCAGACAGCTGGACGGGGGAATCAGCCCCAGCATTTT
TRBJ2-7 many . TRBV11-1 CASSLDGLYEQYF TGTGCCAGCAGTCTCGACGGACTTTACGAGCAGTACTTC
TRBJ2-2 few TRBD1 TRBV3-1 CASSQETGGSGELFF TGTGCCAGCAGCCAAGAAACAGGGGGATCCGGGGAGCTGTTTTTT
TRBJ1-1 few . TRBV5-1 CASSPGVIPEAFF TGCGCCAGCAGCCCGGGCGTGATCCCTGAAGCTTTCTTT
TRBJ1-5 . . TRBV9 CASSVEGGAGQPQHF TGTGCCAGCAGCGTAGAGGGGGGCGCGGGTCAGCCCCAGCATTTT
TRBJ1-2 few . TRBV3-1 CASSQRGTYGYTF TGTGCCAGCAGCCAGCGCGGGACCTATGGCTACACCTTC
TRBJ2-5 . TRBD1 TRBV5-1 CASSFQGALVQETQYF TGCGCCAGCAGCTTTCAGGGGGCGTTGGTCCAAGAGACCCAGTACTTC
TRBJ2-3 . . TRBV20-1 CSAIAVADTQYF TGCAGTGCTATAGCGGTGGCAGATACGCAGTATTTT
TRBJ2-7 few TRBD2 TRBV7-2 CASSLIGGVNEQYF TGTGCCAGCAGCTTAATCGGGGGGGTCAACGAGCAGTACTTC
TRBJ2-6 few TRBD1 TRBV5-1 CASSLKGAGANVLTF TGCGCCAGCAGCTTAAAGGGGGCCGGGGCCAACGTCCTGACTTTC
TRBJ1-5 . . TRBV3-1 CASSQDTPGDSNQPQHF TGTGCCAGCAGCCAAGATACGCCAGGGGACAGCAATCAGCCCCAGCATTTT
TRBJ1-1 few . TRBV12-3/TRBV12-4 CASSYGGEEVFF TGTGCCAGCTCGTATGGGGGTGAAGAAGTTTTCTTT